One and the same sample provided the 28 T cell receptor beta chains below, sequenced in a study of T cell changes during pregnancy in multiple sclerosis (dated by TCRdb to about 2019). The library relied on the immunoSEQ multiplex PCR assay. In TCRdb, the immuneACCESS table is reduced to in-frame sequences with V and J assigned. These tables do not hold every clone; where another copy was compared, an unresolved V gene accounts for under half, and the others remain unexplained. The sample includes 35,000 to 45,000 clones, with 91% observed a single time. The top ten constitute 0.47% of the sample. This sample comprised CD4+ T cells from peripheral blood mononuclear cells, obtained in the second trimester of pregnancy. The receptors here all came from a female donor in good health, enrolled as a control in a pregnancy study.

The chain employs TRBV6-5 and TRBJ2-7; weak D call: TRBD1 (6 bases). The CDR3 has 16 residues. Trimming removed 4 bases from V and 1 base from J, with 17 bases in between. Germline values: CDR1 MNHEY, CDR2 SVGAGI. This CDR3 reads CASSLGQKGWSYEQYF. CDR3 DNA: TGTGCCAGCAGTTTGGGACAAAAAGGGTGGTCCTACGAGCAGTACTTC.

CDR3 loop: CASSSPGLAGGGTDTQYF. The DNA for the CDR3 is TGTGCCAGCAGCTCCCCGGGACTAGCGGGAGGGGGCACAGATACGCAGTATTTT. The rearrangement joins TRBV7-6 to TRBJ2-3; TRBD2 matches at 16 bases. The CDR3 has 18 amino acids. Trimming removed 4 bases from V and 1 base from J; junction bases left unmatched: 5. Germline V lookup: CDR1 SGHVS, CDR2 FNYEAQ.

V is TRBV6-6 and J is TRBJ2-1; 11 bases match TRBD2. V trimming: 7 bases; J trimming: 8 bases; junction bases outside the gene matches: 7. The CDR3 sequence is 14 residues long. The V gene's germline CDR1 is MNHNY and CDR2 SVGAGI (reference sequence). This CDR3 reads CASTFSGRADEQFF. Here the CDR3 DNA reads TGTGCCAGCACCTTTAGCGGGAGGGCCGATGAGCAGTTCTTC.

The chain joins TRBV11-2 to TRBJ2-7, with 11 bases identical to TRBD2. This CDR3 has 15 residues. V dropped 6 bases and J dropped 5; count of bases not matched to a gene: 9. Germline CDR1 and CDR2: SGHAT and FQNNGV. The CDR3 coding sequence is TGTGCCAGCAGTTTCCTTAGCGGGAGGGCCCACGAGCAGTACTTC. Translation gives CASSFLSGRAHEQYF.

V is TRBV4-2 and J is TRBJ2-2; 15 bases match TRBD2. The CDR3 consists of 18 residues. V shed 1 base and J 7 bases; nucleotides not matched to a gene: 7. Germline V gene data show CDR1 as LGHNA and CDR2 as YNFKEQ. CDR3 amino acids: CASSQGTSGGANHGELFF. The CDR3 DNA reads as TGTGCCAGCAGCCAAGGGACTAGCGGGGGGGCGAATCACGGGGAGCTGTTTTTT.

V gene TRBV14 combines with J gene TRBJ1-1, with a weak D call TRBD1 (5 bases). Germline CDR1 is SGHDN and CDR2 is FVKESK. CDR3 length equals 14 residues. Trimming removed 4 bases from V and 4 bases from J, with 13 bases in between. In DNA form, the CDR3 reads TGTGCCAGCAGCCTTAAAGGAGGGGTCACTGAAGCTTTCTTT. This translates into CASSLKGGVTEAFF.

The chain recombines TRBV5-8 with TRBJ1-1; no clear D. There are 13 residues in the CDR3. V was pared by 0 bases and J by 10 bases, with 13 bases between. In germline, CDR1 is SGHTS, CDR2 YDEGEE. The CDR3 loop is CASSLAQGSGAFF. CDR3 nucleotides: TGTGCCAGCAGCTTGGCCCAAGGTTCAGGAGCTTTCTTT.

This chain uses TRBV28 with TRBJ2-5, with 15 bases identical to TRBD2. The CDR3 loop spans 16 amino acids. With 4 bases clipped from V and 5 bases from J, the junction kept 5 bases outside the gene matches. The germline V gene has CDR1 MDHEN and CDR2 SYDVKM. The CDR3 reads CASSSPGLAGGETQYF. The CDR3 DNA is TGTGCCAGCAGTTCCCCTGGACTAGCGGGGGGGGAGACCCAGTACTTC.

The chain combines TRBV5-1 with TRBJ1-6; 12 positions agree with TRBD1. Germline CDR1 is SGHRS and CDR2 is YFSETQ. Losses at the gene ends were 4 bases for V and 9 bases for J; bases not matched to a gene: 5. This CDR3 region has 15 residues. CDR3 amino acids: CASSVRDRGLSPLHF. As DNA, the CDR3 is TGCGCCAGCAGCGTCCGGGACAGGGGGCTTTCACCCCTCCACTTT.

V gene TRBV5-4 combines with J gene TRBJ2-1; D may be TRBD2 (6 bases). The CDR3 is made up of 16 amino acids. Trimming stripped 4 bases from V and 1 base from J, with 15 bases between. Germline CDR1 reads SGHNT; CDR2 reads YYREEE (reference sequence). CDR3 sequence: CASSRQRVYSYNEQFF. The CDR3, as DNA: TGTGCCAGCAGCCGACAGCGGGTATATTCCTACAATGAGCAGTTCTTC.

The chain links TRBV7-9 to TRBJ2-5; 10 nucleotides align to TRBD1. The V segment lost 1 base and the J segment 11 bases; nucleotides outside the gene matches: 13. CDR3 size: 16 residues. The germline gives CDR1 SEHNR, CDR2 FQNEAQ (reference sequence). CDR3 sequence (DNA): TGTGCCAGCAGCTTAGTAGGGGGACAGGGGAGGCTGGAACAGTACTTC. Amino acid sequence: CASSLVGGQGRLEQYF.

This clone has only one observation. The chain combines TRBV5-1 with TRBJ2-7; D not certain. This CDR3 is built from 12 residues. V was trimmed by 2 bases and J by 6 bases, leaving 9 bases between them. Germline V gene data show CDR1 as SGHRS and CDR2 as YFSETQ. The CDR3: CASSLLSGEQYF. The CDR3, as DNA: TGCGCCAGCAGCTTATTATCGGGCGAGCAGTACTTC.

The rearrangement links TRBV5-5 to TRBJ1-5; TRBD1 matches at 8 bases. The CDR3 consists of 16 residues. Trimming took 4 bases from V and 0 from J; bases not matched to a gene: 6. Germline V CDR1 and CDR2: SGHKS, YYEKEE (reference sequence). CDR3: CASSRTGHNSNQPQHF. As DNA, the CDR3 is TGTGCCAGCAGCAGGACAGGGCACAATAGCAATCAGCCCCAGCATTTT.

This sequence joins TRBV7-2 and TRBJ2-7; 9 positions agree with TRBD1. J lost 7 bases, V lost 5 bases, and 9 bases had no gene match. The CDR3 totals 14 residues. Looked up from germline, CDR1 is SGHTA and CDR2 is FQGNSA. CDR3: CASSTGTGLREQYF. In nucleotides, the CDR3 is TGTGCCAGCAGCACCGGGACAGGGCTTCGAGAGCAGTACTTC.

V usage is TRBV29-1 and J usage is TRBJ2-1; 8 bases fit TRBD2. V dropped 4 bases and J dropped 1; count of bases not matched to a gene: 9. In germline, CDR1 is SQVTM, CDR2 ANQGSEA. The CDR3 runs to 16 residues. CDR3 nucleotide sequence: TGCAGCGTTGCGCGGTCACTAGCGGCTTCCTACAATGAGCAGTTCTTC. This translates into CSVARSLAASYNEQFF.

The chain recombines TRBV5-4 with TRBJ2-5; no reliable D call. The germline gives CDR1 SGHNT, CDR2 YYREEE (reference sequence). Between the trimmed V and J ends, which lost 0 bases and 3 bases, there was a span of 9 bases. The CDR3 extends over 14 amino acids. CDR3 DNA sequence: TGTGCCAGCAGCTTGGAGACTGGTAAAGAGACCCAGTACTTC. Its protein product is CASSLETGKETQYF. The full variable domain, rest sourced from reference TRBV5-4 and TRBJ2-5, is ETGVTQSPTHLIKTRGQQVTLRCSSQSGHNTVSWYQQALGQGPQFIFQYYREEENGRGNFPPRFSGLQFPNYSSELNVNALELDDSALYLCASSLETGKETQYFGPGTRLLVL.

The chain is built from TRBV21-1 and TRBJ2-2; the D call in the table, TRBD2, was not verified against the DNA. TRBV21-1 is a documented pseudogene. This CDR3 has 18 residues. CDR3 bases: TGTGCCAGCAGCAAGTGTCATCTCGCGGTCCCCGAACACCGGGGAGCTGTTTTT. Protein product: CASSKCHLAVPEHRGAVF.

The genes are TRBV5-1 and TRBJ1-3; tentative D call: TRBD1 (6 bases). The CDR3 covers 13 residues. Germline-derived CDR1 and CDR2 are SGHRS and YFSETQ. V was trimmed by 3 bases and J by 4 bases, leaving 8 bases between them. As DNA, the CDR3 is TGCGCCAGCAGCTACGGACAGGGAAACACCATATATTTT. It yields the protein CASSYGQGNTIYF.

The rearrangement uses TRBV27 and TRBJ1-2, with D hard to call. The V and J ends lost 10 bases and 4 bases respectively, with 13 bases between them. This CDR3 is built from 12 residues. Germline-derived CDR1 and CDR2 are MNHEY and SMNVEV (reference sequence). The CDR3 nucleotides read TGTGCCATAGGGCGGAGGCCCTATGGCTACACCTTC. The encoded protein is CAIGRRPYGYTF.

The chain combines TRBV11-2 with TRBJ2-7; 10 positions agree with TRBD1. Trimming took 6 bases from V and 3 from J; bases not matched to a gene: 8. From germline, CDR1 is SGHAT and CDR2 FQNNGV. The CDR3 has 15 amino acids. The CDR3 is CASRRPGTGDYEQYF. DNA for the CDR3: TGTGCCAGCAGGCGCCCCGGGACAGGGGACTACGAGCAGTACTTC.

This sequence joins TRBV2 and TRBJ1-4, with TRBD1 identical over 7 bases. The CDR3 runs to 14 residues. Per the germline V gene, CDR1 is SNHLY and CDR2 is FYNNEI. The trim removed 6 bases at V and 4 bases at J, leaving 5 bases unmatched. The chain's CDR3 is CASRSGTVNEKLFF. The CDR3 nucleotides read TGTGCCAGCAGGTCGGGGACAGTTAATGAAAAACTGTTTTTT.

The V call is TRBV13, the J call TRBJ1-2; TRBD1 matches 10 bases. This CDR3 spans 15 amino acids. V lost 0 bases and J lost 4; bases outside the gene matches: 2. Germline V gene data show CDR1 as PRHDT and CDR2 as FYEKMQ (reference sequence). CDR3 nucleotide sequence: TGTGCCAGCAGCTTAGGTGGGACAGGGGTCTATGGCTACACCTTC. As protein: CASSLGGTGVYGYTF.

This clone was seen more than once but under ten times. The J gene is TRBJ2-5, the V gene TRBV18, with D possibly TRBD1 on 6 matching bases. The germline gives CDR1 KGHSH, CDR2 LQKENI. The CDR3 covers 13 residues. The ends were cut back, 6 bases at V and 2 bases at J, with 10 bases in the middle. CDR3 in DNA: TGTGCCAGCTCGTCCGGGACACAAGAGACCCAGTACTTC. This encodes CASSSGTQETQYF.

The genes are TRBV5-6 and TRBJ2-3, with a possible D match to TRBD2 (6 bases). V was shortened by 2 bases and J by 0 bases, with 10 bases between the two germline ends. CDR3 size: 15 residues. CDR1 is SGHDT, CDR2 YYEEEE, per germline. DNA for the CDR3: TGTGCCAGCAGCTTAGGAGGGGCTAGCACAGATACGCAGTATTTT. Amino acid sequence: CASSLGGASTDTQYF.

The gene calls are TRBV14 and TRBJ2-1; 7 positions match TRBD1. Trimming at V came to 5 bases and at J to 0 bases, leaving 10 bases not matched to a gene. Germline CDR1 reads SGHDN; CDR2 reads FVKESK. This CDR3 is built from 17 residues. The CDR3 DNA reads as TGTGCCAGCAGCGATACAGGGGTCTGGAGCTCCTACAATGAGCAGTTCTTC. Amino acid sequence: CASSDTGVWSSYNEQFF. Supplemented by reference TRBV14 and TRBJ2-1, the full variable domain reads EAGVTQFPSHSVIEKGQTVTLRCDPISGHDNLYWYRRVMGKEIKFLLHFVKESKQDESGMPNNRFLAERTGGTYSTLKVQPAELEDSGVYFCASSDTGVWSSYNEQFFGPGTRLTVL.

This clone is labeled as medium-sized. V gene TRBV27 combines with J gene TRBJ1-2; unclear D gene. Germline V gene lookup returns CDR1 MNHEY and CDR2 SMNVEV (reference sequence). The length of the CDR3 is 13 residues. Deletions cut 3 bases from V and 1 base from J, with 6 bases between. CDR3 DNA sequence: TGTGCCAGCAGTTTTGAGGGTAACTATGGCTACACCTTC. Its translation: CASSFEGNYGYTF.

The V call is TRBV9, the J call TRBJ1-1, with 7 positions matching TRBD1. V lost 1 base, J lost 7 bases, and 4 bases stayed unmatched. Germline CDR1 is SGDLS and CDR2 is YYNGEE. The CDR3 loop spans 13 amino acids. The CDR3 spells CASSVLGDSEAFF. In DNA form, the CDR3 reads TGTGCCAGCAGCGTATTAGGGGACAGTGAAGCTTTCTTT.

The chain carries TRBV27 and TRBJ2-5; unclear D gene. Germline CDR1 is MNHEY and CDR2 is SMNVEV (reference sequence). The CDR3 sequence is 12 residues long. The germline V and J ends were trimmed by 5 bases and 0 bases, with 4 bases remaining between them. As DNA, the CDR3 is TGTGCCAGCAGTCGGTACCAAGAGACCCAGTACTTC. This encodes CASSRYQETQYF.